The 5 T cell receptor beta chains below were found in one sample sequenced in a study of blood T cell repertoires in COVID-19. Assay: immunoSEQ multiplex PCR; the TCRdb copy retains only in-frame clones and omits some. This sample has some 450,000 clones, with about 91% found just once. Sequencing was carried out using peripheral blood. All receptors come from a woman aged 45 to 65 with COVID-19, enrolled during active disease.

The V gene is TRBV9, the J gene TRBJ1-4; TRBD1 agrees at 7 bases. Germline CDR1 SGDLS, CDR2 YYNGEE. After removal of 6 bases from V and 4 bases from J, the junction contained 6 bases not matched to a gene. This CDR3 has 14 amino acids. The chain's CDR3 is CASTPDRDNEKLFF. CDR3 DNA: TGTGCCAGCACCCCAGACAGGGATAATGAAAAACTGTTTTTT.

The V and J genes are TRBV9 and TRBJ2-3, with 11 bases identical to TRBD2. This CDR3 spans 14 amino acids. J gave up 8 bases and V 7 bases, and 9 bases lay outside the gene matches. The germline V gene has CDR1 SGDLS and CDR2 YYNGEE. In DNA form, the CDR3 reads TGTGCCAGCCGTCAAACTAGCGGGGGAGGTACGCAGTATTTT. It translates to CASRQTSGGGTQYF.

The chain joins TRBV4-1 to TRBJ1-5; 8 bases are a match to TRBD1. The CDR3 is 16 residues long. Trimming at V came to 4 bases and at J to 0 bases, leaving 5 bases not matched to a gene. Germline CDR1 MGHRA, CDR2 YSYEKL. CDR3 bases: TGCGCCAGCAGCCGGACAGGGCTGGATAGCAATCAGCCCCAGCATTTT. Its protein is CASSRTGLDSNQPQHF.

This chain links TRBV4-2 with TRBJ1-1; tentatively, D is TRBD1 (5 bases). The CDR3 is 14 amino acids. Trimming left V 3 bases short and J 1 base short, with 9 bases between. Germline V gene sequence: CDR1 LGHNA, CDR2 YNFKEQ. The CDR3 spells CASSQQGENTEAFF. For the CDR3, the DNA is TGTGCCAGCAGCCAGCAGGGTGAGAACACTGAAGCTTTCTTT.

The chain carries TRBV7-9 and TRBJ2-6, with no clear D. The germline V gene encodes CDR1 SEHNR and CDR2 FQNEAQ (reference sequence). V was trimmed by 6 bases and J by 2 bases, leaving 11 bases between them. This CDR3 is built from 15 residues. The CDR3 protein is CASSPLLAGANVLTF. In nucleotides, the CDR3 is TGTGCCAGCAGTCCCCTACTGGCTGGGGCCAACGTCCTGACTTTC.